These T cell receptor beta chains were read from a single sample in a study of human T cells and chemical hapten exposure. TCRdb fed the RACE reads into MiXCR, producing one record per CDR3 protein. The table lists 35,000 to 45,000 distinct CDR3 sequences, around 12% of them singletons. Source: whole blood, taken in connection with sensitization to the hapten diphenylcyclopropenone (DPC). These receptors were collected from a woman between 25 and 40 years old with alopecia areata. Some clones in this sample may be carry-over from other donors' samples. CDR3s include the opening cysteine and the closing phenylalanine or tryptophan. A D gene is named only where the DNA matches it firmly. Clone size appears in some rows only: once, few, many, or a class for an expanded clone.

v_call	clone_size	d_call	j_call	cdr3_aa	cdr3_nt
TRBV7-8	few	TRBD2	TRBJ2-7	CASSFTGGPIYEQYF	TGTGCCAGCAGCTTTACGGGAGGCCCTATCTACGAGCAGTACTTC
TRBV6-6	many	.	TRBJ1-6	CASSERPTDSPLHF	TGTGCCAGCAGTGAGAGGCCTACCGATTCACCCCTCCACTTT
TRBV12-3/TRBV12-4	many	.	TRBJ1-1	CASSFFLGSNTEAFF	TGTGCCAGCAGTTTTTTCCTGGGGTCGAACACTGAAGCTTTCTTT
TRBV7-2	many	TRBD2	TRBJ2-3	CASSLGLAEGKYF	TGTGCCAGCAGCTTGGGACTAGCGGAGGGAAAGTATTTT
TRBV5-5	.	TRBD2	TRBJ2-7	CASSPGLAGAREQYF	TGTGCCAGCAGCCCCGGACTAGCGGGAGCCCGGGAGCAGTACTTC
TRBV12-3/TRBV12-4	many	TRBD2	TRBJ2-1	CASSRTSGSSEQFF	TGTGCCAGCAGTCGCACTAGCGGGAGTTCTGAGCAGTTCTTC
TRBV2	.	.	TRBJ2-3	CASPVGTQVDTQYF	TGTGCCAGTCCTGTAGGGACTCAGGTAGATACGCAGTATTTT
TRBV7-2	.	.	TRBJ2-4	CASSISAILAKNIQYF	TGTGCCAGCAGCATTAGCGCAATCCTAGCCAAAAACATTCAGTACTTC
TRBV6-6	few	.	TRBJ2-3	CASSHTDTQYF	TGTGCCAGCAGTCACACAGATACGCAGTATTTT
TRBV6-6	many	TRBD1	TRBJ1-2	CASSGDRAYGYTF	TGTGCCAGCAGTGGGGACAGAGCTTATGGCTACACCTTC
TRBV5-1	.	TRBD2	TRBJ2-5	CASSPGLAGGQGETQYF	TGCGCCAGCAGCCCGGGACTAGCGGGAGGACAGGGGGAGACCCAGTACTTC
TRBV5-1	few	.	TRBJ2-7	CASSLASGISYEQYF	TGCGCCAGCAGCTTGGCCTCGGGGATCTCCTACGAGCAGTACTTC
TRBV24-1	few	TRBD2	TRBJ2-2	CATSESLGGTGELFF	TGTGCCACCAGTGAATCGCTGGGGGGGACCGGGGAGCTGTTTTTT
TRBV20-1	many	.	TRBJ1-5	CSASRGSDSNQPQHF	TGCAGTGCTAGTAGGGGTTCCGATAGCAATCAGCCCCAGCATTTT
TRBV19	.	.	TRBJ1-5	CASSITTGGQPQHF	TGTGCCAGTAGTATCACGACGGGGGGTCAGCCCCAGCATTTT
TRBV18	many	.	TRBJ1-1	CASSPPIEDEAFF	TGTGCCAGCTCACCACCGATTGAGGATGAAGCTTTCTTT
TRBV20-1	many	TRBD1	TRBJ2-3	CSARAGGKDTQYF	TGCAGTGCTAGGGCAGGGGGCAAAGATACGCAGTATTTT
TRBV28	.	.	TRBJ1-1	CASTVQGTNTEAFF	TGTGCCAGCACCGTACAAGGGACGAACACTGAAGCTTTCTTT
TRBV6-5	few	TRBD1	TRBJ2-7	CASSPDRGPYEQYF	TGTGCCAGCTCCCCCGACAGGGGGCCGTACGAGCAGTACTTC
TRBV6-1	few	.	TRBJ1-2	CASIIPPNYGYTF	TGTGCCAGCATTATACCCCCTAACTATGGCTACACCTTC
TRBV20-1	few	.	TRBJ2-2	CSASTRTGTGELFF	TGCAGTGCTAGTACCAGGACGGGCACCGGGGAGCTGTTTTTT
TRBV11-2	.	.	TRBJ1-1	CASSLDGMNTEAFF	TGTGCCAGCAGCTTGGACGGAATGAACACTGAAGCTTTCTTT
TRBV29-1	many	.	TRBJ2-5	CSVGHYQETQYF	TGCAGCGTTGGACACTACCAAGAGACCCAGTACTTC